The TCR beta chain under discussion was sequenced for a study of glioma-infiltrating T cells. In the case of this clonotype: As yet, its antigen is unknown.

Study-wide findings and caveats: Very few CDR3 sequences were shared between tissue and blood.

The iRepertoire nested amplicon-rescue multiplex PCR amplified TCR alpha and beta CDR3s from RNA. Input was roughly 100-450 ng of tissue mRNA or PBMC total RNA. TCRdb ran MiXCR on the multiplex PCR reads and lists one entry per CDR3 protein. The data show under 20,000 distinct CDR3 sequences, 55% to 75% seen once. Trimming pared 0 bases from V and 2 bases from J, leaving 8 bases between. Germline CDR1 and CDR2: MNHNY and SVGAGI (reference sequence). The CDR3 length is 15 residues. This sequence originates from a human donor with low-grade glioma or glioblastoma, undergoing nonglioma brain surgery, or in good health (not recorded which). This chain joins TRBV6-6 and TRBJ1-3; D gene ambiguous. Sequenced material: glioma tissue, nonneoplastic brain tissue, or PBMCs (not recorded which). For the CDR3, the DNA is TGTGCCAGCAGTTACTCGAGAAAGCCTGGAAACACCATATATTTT. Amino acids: CASSYSRKPGNTIYF.